The entry that follows covers one TCR beta chain sequence. Assay: immunoSEQ multiplex PCR; the TCRdb copy retains only in-frame clones and omits some. The repertoire holds some 96,000 clones, more than 75% seen once, with 10% to 15% in the top ten. This sample is part of a study of blood T cell repertoires in COVID-19. Germline lookup yields CDR1 SGHRS and CDR2 YFSETQ. The V end was cut by 3 bases, the J end by 7 bases, with 11 bases between. This CDR3 is 14 amino acids long. The sequence was obtained from a human donor in a cohort sampled during active COVID-19. The chain recombines TRBV5-1 with TRBJ1-6; D is unclear. Sequencing was carried out using peripheral blood. CDR3 in DNA: TGCGCCAGCAGCTCTGAAGGGAGAAATTCACCCCTCCACTTT. This encodes CASSSEGRNSPLHF.